Listed below are T cell receptor beta chains from one sample, sequenced in a study of blood T cell repertoires in COVID-19. Assay: immunoSEQ multiplex PCR; the TCRdb copy retains only in-frame clones and omits some. The sample gives 75,000 to 100,000 clones, 81% of which show up once; 4% to 5.5% is in the top ten. The material sequenced was peripheral blood. Receptor source: a man in his 60s with acute or convalescent COVID-19. CDR3s include the opening cysteine and the closing phenylalanine or tryptophan. The order of the fields is V gene, CDR3 length, clone size, J gene, CDR3 protein. Rows give clone size only sometimes, using once, few, many, or a class for an expanded clone.

v_call: TRBV5-4
cdr3_length: 14
clone_size: .
j_call: TRBJ2-1
cdr3_aa: CASSLGTGVYEQFF

v_call: TRBV27
cdr3_length: 14
clone_size: .
j_call: TRBJ2-7
cdr3_aa: CASSPRDSTYEQYF

v_call: TRBV29-1
cdr3_length: 16
clone_size: .
j_call: TRBJ2-5
cdr3_aa: CSVAGTSGGAFETQYF

v_call: TRBV11-3
cdr3_length: 15
clone_size: .
j_call: TRBJ2-3
cdr3_aa: CASSNGLADTDTQYF

v_call: TRBV18
cdr3_length: 16
clone_size: .
j_call: TRBJ1-5
cdr3_aa: CASSPPGQGANQPQHF

v_call: TRBV2
cdr3_length: 15
clone_size: many
j_call: TRBJ2-7
cdr3_aa: CASSSGGTSKYEQYF

v_call: TRBV9
cdr3_length: 20
clone_size: .
j_call: TRBJ2-3
cdr3_aa: CASSVQGTRRGGRDTDTQYF

v_call: TRBV5-6
cdr3_length: 16
clone_size: .
j_call: TRBJ1-5
cdr3_aa: CASSNDRGKSNQPQHF

v_call: TRBV9
cdr3_length: 15
clone_size: once
j_call: TRBJ1-4
cdr3_aa: CASSIGTLTNEKLFF

v_call: TRBV6-4
cdr3_length: 16
clone_size: .
j_call: TRBJ2-3
cdr3_aa: CASSTGLAGGQDTQYF

v_call: TRBV5-1
cdr3_length: 17
clone_size: .
j_call: TRBJ1-1
cdr3_aa: CASSLVRGGGLNTEAFF

v_call: TRBV6-5
cdr3_length: 13
clone_size: .
j_call: TRBJ1-1
cdr3_aa: CASGRKLNTEAFF

v_call: TRBV19
cdr3_length: 15
clone_size: .
j_call: TRBJ2-3
cdr3_aa: CASSSRGGPTDTQYF

v_call: TRBV6-1
cdr3_length: 17
clone_size: .
j_call: TRBJ1-5
cdr3_aa: CASSEYRAGTGNQPQHF

v_call: TRBV5-4
cdr3_length: 17
clone_size: .
j_call: TRBJ2-5
cdr3_aa: CASSLAGRGLAGVSQYF

v_call: TRBV7-2
cdr3_length: 15
clone_size: .
j_call: TRBJ1-1
cdr3_aa: CASSLAGTKNTEAFF

v_call: TRBV10-3
cdr3_length: 13
clone_size: .
j_call: TRBJ2-7
cdr3_aa: CAIKSSDDYEQYF

v_call: TRBV3-1/TRBV3-2
cdr3_length: 15
clone_size: few
j_call: TRBJ2-1
cdr3_aa: CASSQGGFSGNEQFF

v_call: TRBV7-9
cdr3_length: 15
clone_size: .
j_call: TRBJ2-5
cdr3_aa: CASSPGQQLKETQYF

v_call: TRBV10-1
cdr3_length: 24
clone_size: .
j_call: TRBJ1-2
cdr3_aa: CASSELLTPYQLDLNRLVMDGYTF

v_call: TRBV4-1
cdr3_length: 15
clone_size: once
j_call: TRBJ1-5
cdr3_aa: CASSLNDRGYQPQHF

v_call: TRBV6-2/TRBV6-3
cdr3_length: 14
clone_size: .
j_call: TRBJ1-6
cdr3_aa: CASSYPDGRVPLHF